What follows are 11 T cell receptor beta chains derived from one specimen sequenced in a study of control samples from healthy donors and cancer patients. Profiled with immunoSEQ multiplex PCR; TCRdb holds only in-frame clones, not every one. The sample has 63,000 or so clones, 75% to 90% seen once; the top ten hold 25% to 35%. The specimen was blood. Receptors were obtained from a man aged 50 to 59 in good health.

This rearrangement joins TRBV5-6 to TRBJ1-6; a possible D gene is TRBD1 (6 bases). Deletions cut 0 bases from V and 10 bases from J, with 17 bases between. Germline V gene sequence: CDR1 SGHDT, CDR2 YYEEEE. This CDR3 region has 16 residues. CDR3 nucleotides: TGTGCCAGCAGCTTGGAGACAAATTTGAGGGGGTCACCCCTCCACTTT. This encodes CASSLETNLRGSPLHF.

The chain recombines TRBV2 with TRBJ2-2; no definite D call. V was trimmed by 3 bases and J by 5 bases, leaving 4 bases between them. Germline CDR1 reads SNHLY; CDR2 reads FYNNEI. The CDR3 loop spans 12 amino acids. CDR3 sequence: CASSERTGELFF. The CDR3 DNA follows: TGTGCCAGCAGTGAGCGAACCGGGGAGCTGTTTTTT.

The rearrangement joins TRBV4-1 to TRBJ2-5, with D unclear. Germline V gene data show CDR1 as MGHRA and CDR2 as YSYEKL. The CDR3 length is 13 residues. V was trimmed by 4 bases and J by 3 bases, leaving 9 bases between them. The CDR3 DNA follows: TGCGCCAGCAGCCTGGACCGAGAAGAGACCCAGTACTTC. Translated: CASSLDREETQYF.

The genes are TRBV19 and TRBJ1-2; 9 bases match TRBD1. The germline CDR1 and CDR2 sequences are LNHDA and SQIVND (reference sequence). The CDR3 is 15 residues long. Trimming removed 3 bases from V and 4 bases from J; junction bases left unmatched: 6. In DNA form, the CDR3 reads TGTGCCAGTAGTATTACAGGGGGCTTTGGCTATGGCTACACCTTC. It encodes CASSITGGFGYGYTF.

In its sample, this clone was seen once. J is TRBJ2-2 and V is TRBV24-1, with 7 bases fitting TRBD2. Germline V gene lookup returns CDR1 KGHDR and CDR2 SFDVKD. This CDR3 has 17 amino acids. V was pared by 3 bases and J by 2 bases, with 8 bases of the junction left unmatched. In nucleotides, the CDR3 is TGTGCCACCAGTGATAGGTCCGGGACTACTAACACCGGGGAGCTGTTTTTT. Its protein product is CATSDRSGTTNTGELFF.

The genes are TRBV25-1 and TRBJ2-1, with 10 bases identical to TRBD2. This CDR3 is built from 16 residues. Germline V gene data show CDR1 as MGHDK and CDR2 as SYGVNS. V trimming: 5 bases; J trimming: 7 bases; junction bases outside the gene matches: 11. For the CDR3, the DNA is TGTGCCAGCAGTCAACTAGCGGGGAGTCCGGGAAATGAGCAGTTCTTC. This translates into CASSQLAGSPGNEQFF.

This chain uses TRBV2 with TRBJ1-2; no reliable D call. This CDR3 region has 12 residues. Germline lookup yields CDR1 SNHLY and CDR2 FYNNEI. V dropped 6 bases and J dropped 0 bases, with 5 bases sitting between them. The CDR3 DNA is TGTGCCAGCAGCGGAACTAACTATGGCTACACCTTC. This translates into CASSGTNYGYTF.

This clone has only one observation. The gene calls are TRBV7-2 and TRBJ2-5, with D tentatively TRBD1 (5 bases). V gave up 6 bases and J gave up 1 base, with 15 bases separating them. CDR1 and CDR2 from the germline V gene are SGHTA and FQGNSA. The CDR3 totals 15 residues. CDR3 nucleotide sequence: TGTGCCAGCAGGGACCGTTGGGGCACCCAAGAGACCCAGTACTTC. It specifies CASRDRWGTQETQYF. The variable domain in full, with the rest retrieved from reference TRBV7-2 and TRBJ2-5, is GAGVSQSPSNKVTEKGKDVELRCDPISGHTALYWYRQSLGQGLEFLIYFQGNSAPDKSGLPSDRFSAERTGGSVSTLTIQRTQQEDSAVYLCASRDRWGTQETQYFGPGTRLLVL.

This sequence joins TRBV10-3 and TRBJ2-5; D may be TRBD2 (6 bases). Germline V gene data show CDR1 as ENHRY and CDR2 as SYGVKD. Between the trimmed V and J ends, which lost 6 bases and 2 bases, there was a span of 10 bases. CDR3 size: 13 residues. The chain's CDR3 is CAISRDLQETQYF. In nucleotides, the CDR3 is TGTGCCATCAGCCGGGACTTACAAGAGACCCAGTACTTC.

V usage is TRBV18 and J usage is TRBJ2-2, with TRBD2 matching 10 bases. This CDR3 is built from 18 residues. Germline CDR1 reads KGHSH; CDR2 reads LQKENI. Unmatched junction bases numbered 5, after V lost 1 base and J lost 0 bases. CDR3 residues: CASSPRSLAGANTGELFF. The CDR3, as DNA: TGTGCCAGCTCACCACGATCGCTAGCGGGGGCGAACACCGGGGAGCTGTTTTTT.

The chain has TRBV7-3 and TRBJ2-3; TRBD2 matches 7 bases. Germline CDR1 is SGHTA and CDR2 is FQGTGA. J was trimmed by 3 bases and V by 2 bases; bases with no gene match: 5. This CDR3 is 15 amino acids long. The CDR3 sequence is CASSLDGGFTDTQYF. The CDR3 DNA is TGTGCCAGCAGCTTAGACGGGGGGTTTACAGATACGCAGTATTTT.